This T cell receptor (beta chain) was obtained from a study of blood T cell repertoires in COVID-19. Method: immunoSEQ multiplex PCR; TCRdb's copy keeps in-frame clones and lacks some. The sample includes about 300,000 clones, 85% seen only once; the top ten take over 1.5%. What was sequenced was PBMCs or T cells enriched from blood (not recorded which). This receptor was identified in a woman aged 25 to 39 who had been exposed to COVID-19.

CDR3 protein: CASSLCAANYGYTF. The DNA of the CDR3 is TGTGCCAGCAGCTTATGTGCGGCTAACTATGGCTACACCTTC. This rearrangement joins TRBV11-3 to TRBJ1-2; D ambiguous. Looked up from germline, CDR1 is SGHNT and CDR2 is YENEEA. With 2 bases removed from V and 0 bases from J, the gap between germline ends came to 7 bases. The CDR3 contains 14 residues. Full variable domain (remainder filled in from reference TRBV11-3 and TRBJ1-2): EAGVVQSPRYKIIEKKQPVAFWCNPISGHNTLYWYLQNLGQGPELLIRYENEEAVDDSQLPKDRFSAERLKGVDSTLKIQPAELGDSAVYLCASSLCAANYGYTFGSGTRLTVV.